This T cell receptor (beta chain) was recovered during a study of blood T cell repertoires in COVID-19. The overall study: Sites in the United States, Italy and Spain provided acute and convalescent COVID-19 samples. PBMCs, B-cell-depleted T cells, or T cells were the source of the cDNA or gDNA that made up the material.

The authors' processing: Amplification from reference gene primers served as the basis for estimated nucleated cell counts. Measured with immunoSEQ multiplex PCR; TCRdb has only the in-frame clones, and not every one. Clonal size and the V and J genes are those of that table, whereas D and trimming came from the DNA. The data show some 290,000 clones, about 90% seen once. V shed 8 bases and J 2 bases; nucleotides not matched to a gene: 6. The CDR3 has 14 amino acids. CDR1 is SNHLY and CDR2 is FYNNEI in the germline V gene. Followed over time, Seattle patients had been enrolled while infection was active.

The rearrangement uses TRBV2 and TRBJ1-5; 7 positions match TRBD1. The TCR originated in a woman in her twenties or thirties with COVID-19, enrolled during active disease. Sequencing was carried out using peripheral blood. CDR3 protein: CASGRQGRNQPQHF. CDR3 nucleotide sequence: TGTGCCAGCGGAAGACAGGGCCGCAATCAGCCCCAGCATTTT.